A single sample is the source of the 16 T cell receptor beta chains below, sequenced in a study of shared clonotypes between healthy human individuals. This table comes from immunoSEQ multiplex PCR, and its TCRdb copy is limited to in-frame clones, with some not included. This sample has 600,000 to 800,000 clones, with approximately 77% found just once. The sequenced sample was memory CD4+ T cells sorted from blood. The subset: CD45RA-negative fraction. Every receptor here comes from a woman in her 30s in good health.

CDR3 sequence (DNA): TGTGCCAGCAGTTTAAATCTTGTGGACAGGCACAATCAGCCCCAGCATTTT. Translation: CASSLNLVDRHNQPQHF. V is TRBV28 and J is TRBJ1-5; 7 bases align to TRBD1. Germline lookup yields CDR1 MDHEN and CDR2 SYDVKM. V shed 2 bases, J shed 3 bases, and the junction held 10 bases outside the gene matches. The CDR3 sequence is 17 residues long.

V usage is TRBV28 and J usage is TRBJ1-5; no clear D. CDR3 length: 14 amino acids. V lost 5 bases and J lost 4, with 12 bases in between. CDR1 and CDR2 from the germline V gene are MDHEN and SYDVKM. CDR3: CASSPPTRNQPQHF. The CDR3 nucleotides read TGTGCCAGCAGTCCACCCACCCGTAATCAGCCCCAGCATTTT.

Ten or more counts support this clone. The same CDR3 arises from other DNA sequences in this sample as well. This chain connects TRBV5-1 to TRBJ1-3, with D uncertain. Trimming left V 0 bases short and J 2 bases short, with 6 bases between. Germline CDR1 is SGHRS and CDR2 is YFSETQ. This CDR3 region has 14 residues. CDR3 in amino acids: CASSLGTAGNTIYF. DNA for the CDR3: TGCGCCAGCAGCTTGGGTACCGCTGGAAACACCATATATTTT.

CDR3 protein: CASSQSPGPYEQYF. The CDR3 DNA is TGTGCCAGCAGCCAATCCCCCGGGCCCTACGAGCAGTACTTC. The gene calls are TRBV16 and TRBJ2-7; D is unclear. Germline values: CDR1 KGHSY, CDR2 FQNENV. The CDR3 extends over 14 amino acids. Trimming cost V 0 bases and J 2 bases, with 8 bases left between them.

This clone occurred once. V gene TRBV29-1 combines with J gene TRBJ2-6; D gene unclear. Trimming shortened V by 5 bases and J by 2 bases, and 19 bases separated the two germline ends. This CDR3 comprises 17 residues. The germline gives CDR1 SQVTM, CDR2 ANQGSEA. As DNA, the CDR3 is TGCAGCGTTTCCGGGTCCCAGCAAGATCCTGGGGCCAACGTCCTGACTTTC. Protein product: CSVSGSQQDPGANVLTF.

The rearrangement links TRBV29-1 to TRBJ2-7; D unresolved. Germline values: CDR1 SQVTM, CDR2 ANQGSEA. Trimming took off 4 bases at V and 1 base at J, with 8 bases between the two ends. This CDR3 is built from 12 residues. The CDR3 DNA sequence: TGCAGCGTTGTGCTCAGTTCCTACGAGCAGTACTTC. It translates to CSVVLSSYEQYF.

The chain couples TRBV2 to TRBJ2-7, with a weak D call TRBD2 (6 bases). V was trimmed by 8 bases and J by 2 bases, leaving 19 bases between them. The CDR3 covers 15 residues. In germline, CDR1 is SNHLY, CDR2 FYNNEI. CDR3: CASGKSAGRPYEQYF. The CDR3 nucleotides are TGTGCCAGCGGAAAGAGTGCGGGACGGCCCTACGAGCAGTACTTC.

CDR3 coding DNA: TGCAGCGTTAAGAGCGGGACAGACTATGGCTACACCTTC. It codes for CSVKSGTDYGYTF. V and J are TRBV29-1 and TRBJ1-2, with 7 bases identical to TRBD1. From germline, CDR1 is SQVTM and CDR2 ANQGSEA. This CDR3 is built from 13 residues. Germline trimming cut 5 bases from V and 3 bases from J; bases unmatched to any gene: 6.

The genes are TRBV28 and TRBJ1-2; D uncertain. In germline, CDR1 is MDHEN, CDR2 SYDVKM. V lost 5 bases to trimming and J lost 7 bases, with 8 bases between them. CDR3 length equals 11 residues. The CDR3 reads CASSKSLGYTF. DNA for the CDR3: TGTGCCAGCAGTAAGAGTCTTGGCTACACCTTC.

The chain couples TRBV5-3 to TRBJ1-5; no definite D call. TRBV5-3 carries the ORF label, with uncertain function. The V gene lost 1 base and the J gene lost 5 bases, with 7 bases spanning the gap. This CDR3 is built from 13 residues. The CDR3 sequence: CARSLYVHQPQHF. CDR3 DNA sequence: TGTGCCAGAAGCTTGTATGTGCATCAGCCCCAGCATTTT.

The chain joins TRBV28 to TRBJ1-2; 7 positions match TRBD1. Trimming took 10 bases from V and 4 from J; bases not matched to a gene: 6. The germline V gene encodes CDR1 MDHEN and CDR2 SYDVKM. The CDR3 runs 12 residues. The CDR3 DNA follows: TGTGCCACCCAGGGGGGGCTCTATGGCTACACCTTC. Translated, it gives CATQGGLYGYTF.

This chain joins TRBV2 and TRBJ1-2; D unresolved. The germline V gene encodes CDR1 SNHLY and CDR2 FYNNEI. This CDR3 is 11 amino acids long. Trimming stripped 10 bases from V and 5 bases from J, with 11 bases between. The CDR3 DNA sequence: TGTGCCACCCGCCTGAGTTATGGCTACACCTTC. Translated: CATRLSYGYTF.

The J gene is TRBJ1-4, the V gene TRBV28; weak D call: TRBD1 (6 bases). Germline V CDR1 and CDR2: MDHEN, SYDVKM. CDR3 length equals 16 residues. V was clipped by 5 bases and J by 4 bases, with 17 bases between them. The CDR3 DNA follows: TGTGCCAGCAGTCCACAGGGAAATGGTTATAATGAAAAACTGTTTTTT. Its translation: CASSPQGNGYNEKLFF.

V is TRBV2 and J is TRBJ2-6; possible D gene TRBD2, 6 bases. The V and J ends lost 6 bases and 0 bases respectively, with 6 bases between them. The CDR3 is 14 residues long. Germline loops: CDR1 SNHLY, CDR2 FYNNEI. The CDR3 sequence: CASRGGSGANVLTF. The CDR3 coding sequence is TGTGCCAGCAGGGGGGGCTCTGGGGCCAACGTCCTGACTTTC.

This clone has just a few counts. The chain uses TRBV2 and TRBJ1-2; D remains unclear. This CDR3 contains 14 residues. Germline V gene sequence: CDR1 SNHLY, CDR2 FYNNEI. V was clipped by 4 bases and J by 3 bases, with 12 bases between them. The CDR3 bases are TGTGCCAGCAGTGGGTCCGTGGAGTACTATGGCTACACCTTC. This codes for CASSGSVEYYGYTF.

This clone was counted a single time. V gene TRBV18 combines with J gene TRBJ1-3; D gene ambiguous. Germline V CDR1 and CDR2: KGHSH, LQKENI. V lost 5 bases and J 0 bases, leaving 17 bases between the germline ends. This CDR3 comprises 17 residues. The CDR3 DNA reads as TGTGCCAGCTCATCAGTAGGGTCTTCCGGCTCTGGAAACACCATATATTTT. This translates into CASSSVGSSGSGNTIYF.